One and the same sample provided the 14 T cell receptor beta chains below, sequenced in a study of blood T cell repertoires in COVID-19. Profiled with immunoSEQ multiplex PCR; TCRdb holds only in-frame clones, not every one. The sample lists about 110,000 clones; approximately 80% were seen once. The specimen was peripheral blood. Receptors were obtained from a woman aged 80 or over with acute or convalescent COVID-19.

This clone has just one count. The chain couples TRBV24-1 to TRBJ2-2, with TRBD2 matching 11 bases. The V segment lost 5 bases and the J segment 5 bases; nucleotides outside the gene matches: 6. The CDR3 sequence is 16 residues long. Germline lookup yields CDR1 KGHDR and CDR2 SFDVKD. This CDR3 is CATSVAGGPGTGELFF. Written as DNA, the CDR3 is TGTGCCACCAGTGTAGCGGGAGGGCCAGGAACCGGGGAGCTGTTTTTT.

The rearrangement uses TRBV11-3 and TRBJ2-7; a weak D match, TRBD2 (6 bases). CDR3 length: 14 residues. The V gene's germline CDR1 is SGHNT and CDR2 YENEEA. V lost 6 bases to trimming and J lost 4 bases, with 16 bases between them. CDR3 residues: CASSHGQAGYEQYF. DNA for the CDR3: TGTGCCAGCAGTCACGGGCAAGCGGGTTACGAGCAGTACTTC.

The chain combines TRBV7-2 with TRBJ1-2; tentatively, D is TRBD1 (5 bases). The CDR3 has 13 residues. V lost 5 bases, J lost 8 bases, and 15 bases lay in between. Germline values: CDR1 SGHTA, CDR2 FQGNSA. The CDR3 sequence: CASSPDILLGYTF. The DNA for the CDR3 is TGTGCCAGCAGCCCGGACATCCTCCTCGGCTACACCTTC. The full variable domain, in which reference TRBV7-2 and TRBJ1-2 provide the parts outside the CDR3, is GAGVSQSPSNKVTEKGKDVELRCDPISGHTALYWYRQSLGQGLEFLIYFQGNSAPDKSGLPSDRFSAERTGGSVSTLTIQRTQQEDSAVYLCASSPDILLGYTFGSGTRLTVV.

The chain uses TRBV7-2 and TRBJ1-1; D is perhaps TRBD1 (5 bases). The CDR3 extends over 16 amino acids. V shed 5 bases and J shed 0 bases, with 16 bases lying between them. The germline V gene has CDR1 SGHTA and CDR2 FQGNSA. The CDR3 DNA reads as TGTGCCAGCAGCCCCTTCGCGACGGACATGAACACTGAAGCTTTCTTT. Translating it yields CASSPFATDMNTEAFF.

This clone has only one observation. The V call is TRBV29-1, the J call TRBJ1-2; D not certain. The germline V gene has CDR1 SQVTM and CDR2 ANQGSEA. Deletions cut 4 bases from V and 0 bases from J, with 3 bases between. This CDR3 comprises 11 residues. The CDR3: CSVAANYGYTF. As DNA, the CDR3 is TGCAGCGTTGCGGCTAACTATGGCTACACCTTC.

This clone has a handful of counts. Here the CDR3 reads CASSDRYSGNTIYF. The CDR3 DNA follows: TGTGCCAGCAGCGACCGCTACTCTGGAAACACCATATATTTT. The J gene is TRBJ1-3, the V gene TRBV9; D is undetermined. Trimming left V 3 bases short and J 0 bases short, with 7 bases between. Germline CDR1 and CDR2: SGDLS and YYNGEE. CDR3 length: 14 amino acids.

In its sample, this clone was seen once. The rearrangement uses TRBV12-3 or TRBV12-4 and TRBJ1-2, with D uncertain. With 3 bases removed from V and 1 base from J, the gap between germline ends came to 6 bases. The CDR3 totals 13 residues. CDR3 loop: CASSLYGNYGYTF. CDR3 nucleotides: TGTGCCAGCAGTTTGTACGGTAACTATGGCTACACCTTC.

The CDR3 region has the DNA TGTGCCAGCAGCTTATATCCAGAGAACACTGAAGCTTTCTTT. It encodes CASSLYPENTEAFF. This chain connects TRBV5-5 to TRBJ1-1; D remains unclear. Trimming took off 2 bases at V and 1 base at J, with 9 bases between the two ends. The CDR3 consists of 14 residues. Germline CDR1 reads SGHKS; CDR2 reads YYEKEE (reference sequence).

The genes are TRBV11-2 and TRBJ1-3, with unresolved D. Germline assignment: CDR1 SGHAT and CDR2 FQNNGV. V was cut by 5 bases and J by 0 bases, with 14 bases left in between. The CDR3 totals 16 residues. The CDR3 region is CASSRTTWSSGNTIYF. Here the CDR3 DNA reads TGTGCCAGCAGCCGTACCACTTGGAGCTCTGGAAACACCATATATTTT.

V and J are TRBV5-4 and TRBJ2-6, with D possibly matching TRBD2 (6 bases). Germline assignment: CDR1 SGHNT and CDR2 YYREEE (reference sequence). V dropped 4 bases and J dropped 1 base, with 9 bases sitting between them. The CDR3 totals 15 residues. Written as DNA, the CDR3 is TGTGCCAGCAGCCGGGCGGGATCTGGGGCCAACGTCCTGACTTTC. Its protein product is CASSRAGSGANVLTF.

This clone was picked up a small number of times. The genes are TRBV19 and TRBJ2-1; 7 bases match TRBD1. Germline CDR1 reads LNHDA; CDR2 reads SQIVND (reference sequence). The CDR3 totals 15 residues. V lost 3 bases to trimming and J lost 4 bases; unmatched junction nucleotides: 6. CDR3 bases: TGTGCCAGTAGTATCAACAGGGGTCGATACAATGAGCAGTTCTTC. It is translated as CASSINRGRYNEQFF.

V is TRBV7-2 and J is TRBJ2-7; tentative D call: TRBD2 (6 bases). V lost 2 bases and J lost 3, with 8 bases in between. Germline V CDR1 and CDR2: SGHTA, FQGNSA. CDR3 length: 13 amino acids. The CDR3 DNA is TGTGCCAGCAGCTTATCCGGGAGCTACGAGCAGTACGTC. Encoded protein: CASSLSGSYEQYV.

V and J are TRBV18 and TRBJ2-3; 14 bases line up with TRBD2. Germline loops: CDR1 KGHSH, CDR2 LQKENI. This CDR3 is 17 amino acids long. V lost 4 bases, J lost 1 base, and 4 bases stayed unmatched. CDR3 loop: CASSRGTSGSGTDTQYF. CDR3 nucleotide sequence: TGTGCCAGCTCACGCGGGACTAGCGGGAGTGGCACAGATACGCAGTATTTT.

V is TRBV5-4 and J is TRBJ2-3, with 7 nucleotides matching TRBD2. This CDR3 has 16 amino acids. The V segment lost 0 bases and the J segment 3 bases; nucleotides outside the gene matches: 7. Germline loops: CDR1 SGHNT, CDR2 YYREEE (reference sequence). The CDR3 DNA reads TGTGCCAGCAGCTTGGGAGGACCGGGAGGAACAGATACGCAGTATTTT. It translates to CASSLGGPGGTDTQYF.